The T cell receptor beta chain described here comes from a study of cytomegalovirus exposure and HLA in healthy donors. The overall study: Earlier work reported approximately 110 million unique TCR beta sequences from 180 million or so T cells. Regarding the study as a whole: Immune exposure information available was restricted to CMV serostatus. In most subjects, TCR beta sequences reportedly gave accurate predictions of HLA-A and HLA-B alleles. Previous analysis showed most TCR beta V segments were productive about 90% or about 30% of the time.

The length of the CDR3 is 15 residues. The V end lost 1 base, the J end lost 12 bases, and 19 bases lay between the germline ends. The germline V gene has CDR1 SGHTA and CDR2 FQGNSA. On this clone: Antigen: not known.

13 Jbeta primers and 60 Vbeta primers were used for the PCR. Produced via immunoSEQ multiplex PCR; TCRdb's table is partial and in-frame only. The profile shows about 96,000 clones, 65% to 75% of them singletons. The sample was PBMCs. This TCR came from a female donor in good health and CMV-seropositive. The rearrangement links TRBV7-2 to TRBJ2-1; perhaps TRBD2 as D (6 bases). CDR3 in DNA: TGTGCCAGCAGCTTAGGGGCGGGGCAACTCCCGGGGCAGTTCTTC. It is translated as CASSLGAGQLPGQFF.